One and the same sample provided the 3 T cell receptor beta chains below, sequenced in a study of cytomegalovirus exposure and HLA in healthy donors. This PCR relied on a set of 60 Vbeta primers and 13 Jbeta primers. Clones were read by immunoSEQ multiplex PCR, and TCRdb kept only the in-frame ones, dropping some. This sample yields more than 30,000 clones, of which roughly 67% are seen a single time; roughly a tenth belongs to the top ten. The sequencing sample was made of PBMCs. The receptor set was obtained from a middle-aged man in good health and CMV-seropositive.

The V call is TRBV6-1, the J call TRBJ2-1; TRBD1 matches at 7 bases. V lost 7 bases to trimming and J lost 2 bases; unmatched junction nucleotides: 5. CDR3 length: 14 residues. Germline CDR1 MNHNS, CDR2 SASEGT. CDR3: CASKWDSTYNEQFF. CDR3 DNA: TGTGCCAGCAAGTGGGACAGCACCTACAATGAGCAGTTCTTC.

This sequence joins TRBV2 and TRBJ2-2; 11 bases are shared with TRBD2. The CDR3 contains 14 residues. Germline trimming cut 5 bases from V and 5 bases from J; bases unmatched to any gene: 1. CDR1 and CDR2 (germline): SNHLY, FYNNEI. The CDR3 region has the DNA TGTGCCAGCAGTCGACTAGCGGGGACCGGGGAGCTGTTTTTT. As protein: CASSRLAGTGELFF.

The J gene is TRBJ1-5, the V gene TRBV6-1; 7 bases line up with TRBD1. The germline V gene has CDR1 MNHNS and CDR2 SASEGT. The CDR3 consists of 13 residues. The J segment lost 6 bases and the V segment lost 6 bases, leaving 5 bases of the junction unmatched. The CDR3 coding sequence is TGTGCCAGCAGGTGGACAGGAGTTCAGCCCCAGCATTTT. This codes for CASRWTGVQPQHF.